What follows are 12 T cell receptor beta chains derived from one specimen sequenced in a study of blood T cell repertoires in COVID-19 (dated by TCRdb to the early 2020s). The method was the immunoSEQ multiplex PCR assay. As stored in TCRdb, this immuneACCESS dataset retains in-frame rearrangements with V and J assigned. A fraction of the clones does not appear; measured against another copy, unresolved V genes explain less than half of the discrepancy, and the remainder lacks a known reason. The sample has some 99,000 clones on record, over 80% of them singletons. The ten most abundant clones make up around 1.1% of the sample. Input material: peripheral blood. Receptors originate from a human donor in a cohort sampled during active COVID-19.

The genes are TRBV9 and TRBJ2-3; tentatively, D is TRBD1 (5 bases). The germline gives CDR1 SGDLS, CDR2 YYNGEE. V was pared by 2 bases and J by 4 bases, with 11 bases between. The CDR3 sequence is 14 residues long. The CDR3 loop is CASSVRGLADTQYF. CDR3 nucleotides: TGTGCCAGCAGCGTTAGGGGCCTGGCAGATACGCAGTATTTT.

This chain uses TRBV5-6 with TRBJ2-1, with TRBD1 matching over 10 bases. CDR3 size: 15 residues. Germline V gene sequence: CDR1 SGHDT, CDR2 YYEEEE. The V and J ends lost 3 bases and 10 bases, in that order; junction bases with no gene match: 10. The CDR3 reads CASSSGTGAEGEQFF. DNA of the CDR3: TGTGCCAGCAGCTCGGGGACAGGGGCCGAGGGAGAGCAGTTCTTC.

V gene TRBV7-2 combines with J gene TRBJ2-1, with TRBD2 matching over 10 bases. Losses at the gene ends were 5 bases for V and 6 bases for J; bases not matched to a gene: 10. Germline V CDR1 and CDR2: SGHTA, FQGNSA. This CDR3 region has 16 residues. The CDR3 DNA follows: TGTGCCAGCAGCCCCGTCGGGACTAGCGAAACCAATGAGCAGTTCTTC. Translating it yields CASSPVGTSETNEQFF.

The chain recombines TRBV6-5 with TRBJ2-3; perhaps TRBD2 as D (6 bases). CDR3 length equals 13 residues. V gave up 10 bases and J gave up 1 base, with 12 bases separating them. The germline V gene encodes CDR1 MNHEY and CDR2 SVGAGI. CDR3 nucleotides: TGTGCCACCGGGCCGGGGGGCACAGATACGCAGTATTTT. This gives the protein CATGPGGTDTQYF.

This clone was counted a single time. This rearrangement joins TRBV18 to TRBJ2-2, with TRBD1 matching over 10 bases. Germline V gene lookup returns CDR1 KGHSH and CDR2 LQKENI. The ends lost 4 bases at V and 6 bases at J; junction bases unmatched: 5. This CDR3 has 15 amino acids. CDR3 sequence: CASSLRTGGAGELFF. The CDR3 DNA is TGTGCCAGCTCACTTCGGACAGGGGGTGCCGGGGAGCTGTTTTTT.

This clone was counted a single time. The V call is TRBV10-3, the J call TRBJ1-1, with a weak D call TRBD1 (5 bases). The V end was cut by 7 bases, the J end by 1 base, with 16 bases between. CDR1 and CDR2 from the germline V gene are ENHRY and SYGVKD. CDR3 length: 15 amino acids. The CDR3 sequence: CAINEGHPRNTEAFF. The CDR3 nucleotides read TGTGCCATCAACGAAGGACATCCGAGGAACACTGAAGCTTTCTTT.

The rearrangement links TRBV5-6 to TRBJ1-2, with TRBD1 identical over 8 bases. J lost 3 bases, V lost 3 bases, and 10 bases had no gene match. Germline-derived CDR1 and CDR2 are SGHDT and YYEEEE. The CDR3 has 16 residues. The CDR3 sequence is CASSWMDRARDYGYTF. As DNA, the CDR3 is TGTGCCAGCAGCTGGATGGACAGGGCCCGGGACTATGGCTACACCTTC.

V gene TRBV4-3 combines with J gene TRBJ2-4; no definite D call. The germline V gene has CDR1 LGHNA and CDR2 YSLEER. The CDR3 runs to 14 residues. V lost 4 bases to trimming and J lost 0 bases, with 7 bases between them. The CDR3: CASSPEVAKNIQYF. As DNA, the CDR3 is TGCGCCAGCAGCCCTGAGGTAGCCAAAAACATTCAGTACTTC.

The V call is TRBV12-3 or TRBV12-4, the J call TRBJ1-2; D remains unclear. This CDR3 region has 13 residues. V was clipped by 2 bases and J by 3 bases, with 7 bases between them. In DNA, the CDR3 is TGTGCCAGCAGTTTACTCGAGTACTATGGCTACACCTTC. Translated: CASSLLEYYGYTF.

This chain connects TRBV5-6 to TRBJ2-4, with D possibly TRBD2 on 5 matching bases. This CDR3 is 14 amino acids long. Germline values: CDR1 SGHDT, CDR2 YYEEEE. Between the trimmed V and J ends, which lost 0 bases and 4 bases, there was a span of 8 bases. The CDR3 DNA is TGTGCCAGCAGCTTGGCCGGGGATAAAAACATTCAGTACTTC. Amino acids: CASSLAGDKNIQYF.

This clone was recorded only once. V gene TRBV10-3 combines with J gene TRBJ1-1; 8 nucleotides match TRBD1. V trimming: 9 bases; J trimming: 1 base; junction bases outside the gene matches: 7. Germline V CDR1 and CDR2: ENHRY, SYGVKD. The CDR3 consists of 14 residues. The CDR3 loop reads CAMKTGTGNTEAFF. The DNA for the CDR3 is TGTGCCATGAAAACCGGGACAGGGAACACTGAAGCTTTCTTT.

In this sample, this clone turned up a few times. The rearrangement links TRBV2 to TRBJ1-1, with D maybe TRBD1 (6 bases). Trimming shortened V by 8 bases and J by 0 bases, and 19 bases separated the two germline ends. Germline CDR1 is SNHLY and CDR2 is FYNNEI. CDR3 length equals 16 residues. In DNA, the CDR3 is TGTGCCAGCGGGGTGACAGGAGGAATCTTGAACACTGAAGCTTTCTTT. Translating it yields CASGVTGGILNTEAFF. Filled out from reference TRBV2 and TRBJ1-1, the complete variable domain reads EPEVTQTPSHQVTQMGQEVILRCVPISNHLYFYWYRQILGQKVEFLVSFYNNEISEKSEIFDDQFSVERPDGSNFTLKIRSTKLEDSAMYFCASGVTGGILNTEAFFGQGTRLTVV.